This T cell receptor (beta chain) is from a study of T-cell memory formation after mild COVID-19 (dated by TCRdb to about 2021). Describing the broader study: TCR sequence clusters from the two donors were found to be largely donor specific. The cohort was made up of two young adult volunteers, one female and one male, who were previously healthy. In a couple of donors, T-cell clones that expanded and contracted after mild COVID-19 were followed by sequencing TCRalpha and TCRbeta repertoires longitudinally. What the research found in general, with its limitations: Only a couple of mild cases were covered by the study, and larger cohorts that include severe cases with pre-infection samples were considered necessary. The detection of some responding clones in pre-infection memory suggests that pre-existing cross-reactive memory T cells joined the SARS-CoV-2 response. Contracting CD4+ clones were located mainly in the CM and EM memory subsets, whereas CD8+ clones were found to be enriched in EMRA. SARS-CoV-2 specificity of the second-wave clones peaking on day 37 was not confirmed. Balanced CD4/CD8 phenotypes were observed for clones contracting from day 15 to 85, whereas a bias towards CD4+ was observed for a second wave of clones expanding from day 15 to 37.

Ficoll-Paque density gradient centrifugation was the method used to isolate PBMCs. This clonotype was seen many times. It has no known antigen specificity. Within one base of it there is no much larger clone, and no base qualities were kept. TCRdb lists the instrument as Illumina NovaSeq 6000. TCRalpha and TCRbeta cDNA libraries were built by 5'RACE with constant-segment primers, adding sample barcodes and unique molecular identifiers. Trizol reagent was used to extract RNA from every sample. Amplification of the libraries took two PCR steps, and the second step added a second sample barcode plus Illumina TruSeq adapters. Libraries were sequenced on an Illumina NovaSeq with 2 x 150 bp paired-end reads. The published analysis was carried out like this. The reads were demultiplexed and collapsed into UMI-guided consensus sequences using migec v1.2.7. Using mixcr v2.1.11, UMI consensuses were aligned to TRA and TRB V and J templates and then assembled into clonotypes. Clonotypes were classified as expanded or contracted when called significant by both edgeR and NoisET, with noise models trained on biological replicates. For edgeR calls, the cutoffs were a false discovery rate-adjusted p below 0.01 and a log2 fold-change threshold of 1. As an exploratory analysis of dynamics, max-normalized trajectories of the 1000 most abundant clonotypes were examined with PCA combined with hierarchical clustering. The CD4 or CD8 phenotype of responding clones was assigned using the separately sequenced CD4+ and CD8+ repertoires. TCRdb reran the public reads through fastp at Q25 and MiXCR, keeping productive beta chains. Rows are unified per CDR3 protein, each entry keeping the most common DNA and genes. What appears here as the V and J calls and clone size reflects TCRdb's work, not the paper's. In all, the sample holds approximately 260,000 distinct CDR3 sequences, and around 17% of those were seen once. Together, the top ten hold more than 20% of the sample.

From the germline V gene, CDR1 is LGHNA and CDR2 is YSLEER. V is reduced by 3 bases and J by 4 bases, leaving a spacing of 7 bases between them. The CDR3 contains 13 residues, cysteine and phenylalanine counted. CDR3 DNA only is kept here, 39 bases in frame from base 1. Sequenced: PBMCs or a T cell subset sorted from them (not recorded which). Recombination connected TRBV4-3 to TRBJ2-1; TRBD2 is possibly the D segment (6 matching bases). The receptor was derived from a man aged 18-30 years who had mild COVID-19 (a few samples of this study predate the infection). The sample titles of this study are shuffled in the database, so cell type and time point are left out; the donor was told from shared clones. The CDR3 is CASSQAGYNEQFF. The DNA is TGCGCCAGCAGCCAGGCGGGGTACAATGAGCAGTTCTTC.